This T cell receptor (beta chain) originates from a study of human T cells and chemical hapten exposure. This clonotype was counted a few times. Unique molecular identifiers were attached to individual cDNA molecules within the library. TCRdb recomputed calls from the RACE reads with MiXCR, one row per CDR3 protein. The sample shows 150,000 to 200,000 distinct CDR3 sequences, around a quarter of them seen only once. Time point indicated: patch test 3, about 24 weeks after DPC sensitization. Treatment here: therapeutic diphenylcyclopropenone sensitization with weekly scalp DPC. From whole blood left unfractionated, total RNA was extracted. The germline V and J ends were trimmed by 8 bases and 0 bases, with 13 bases remaining between them. Germline V CDR1 and CDR2: ENHRY, SYGVKD. The length of the CDR3 is 15 residues.

The chain recombines TRBV10-3 with TRBJ2-2; D possibly corresponds to TRBD2 (7 bases). The sample in question was whole blood, obtained in connection with sensitization to the hapten diphenylcyclopropenone (DPC). This TCR was sampled from a woman in her thirties or forties with alopecia areata. Some clones in this sample may be carry-over from other donors' samples. CDR3 in DNA: TGTGCCATCCACGGGGGGCGGTCGAACACCGGGGAGCTGTTTTTT. It specifies CAIHGGRSNTGELFF.